The clone carrying this T cell receptor (beta chain) was observed at least ten times. One end of the junction does not line up with germline, which may come from a read error. Germline V lookup: CDR1 DFQATT, CDR2 SNEGSKA (reference sequence). This CDR3 region has 16 residues. This sample is drawn from a study of T-cell memory formation after mild COVID-19. MiXCR, run by TCRdb on the 5' RACE reads, gives a single entry per CDR3 protein. The data contain roughly 14,000 distinct CDR3 sequences, roughly a fifth of them singletons. The sample consisted of PBMCs or a T cell subset sorted from them (not recorded which). This chain uses TRBV20-1 with TRBJ1-2, with D possibly being TRBD1 (6 bases). This sequence was found in an adult woman who had mild COVID-19 (a few samples of this study predate the infection). Cell type and time point are not known. CDR3 protein: CSAREWAGHTNYGYTF. CDR3 DNA: TGCAGTGCAAGAGAGTGGGCGGGACACACTAACTATGGCTACACCTTC.